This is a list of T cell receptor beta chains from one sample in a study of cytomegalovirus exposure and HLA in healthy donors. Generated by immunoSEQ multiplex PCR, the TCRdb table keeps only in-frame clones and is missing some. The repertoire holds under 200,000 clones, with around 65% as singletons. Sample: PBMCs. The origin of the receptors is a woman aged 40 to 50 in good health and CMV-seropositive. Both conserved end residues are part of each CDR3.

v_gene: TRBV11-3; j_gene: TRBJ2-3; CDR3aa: CASSLGERRDRTDTQYF
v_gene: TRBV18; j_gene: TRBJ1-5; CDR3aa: CASSPDGQVNSAQHF
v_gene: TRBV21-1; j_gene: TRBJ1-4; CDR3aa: CASSASDRGLKKLFF
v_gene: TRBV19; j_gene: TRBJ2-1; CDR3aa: CASSPSGRAGHNEQFF
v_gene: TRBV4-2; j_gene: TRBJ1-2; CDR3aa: CASSQEGTGLYGYPF
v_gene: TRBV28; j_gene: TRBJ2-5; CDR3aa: CASSLNGGRLQETQYF
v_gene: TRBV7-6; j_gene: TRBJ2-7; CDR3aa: CASSASPGIEQYF
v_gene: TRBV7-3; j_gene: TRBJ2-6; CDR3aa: CASSLRDRVYSGANVLTF
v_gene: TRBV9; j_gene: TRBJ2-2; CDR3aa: CASSVGTSGSGELFF
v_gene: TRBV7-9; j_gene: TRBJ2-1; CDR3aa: CASSLGSGNEQFF
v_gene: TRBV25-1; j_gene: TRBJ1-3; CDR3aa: CASSEFPRGERNTIYF
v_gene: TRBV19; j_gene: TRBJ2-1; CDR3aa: CASSIGQGGYNEQFF
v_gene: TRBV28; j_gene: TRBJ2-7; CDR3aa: CASSPGQGYEQYF
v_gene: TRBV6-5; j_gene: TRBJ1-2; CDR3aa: CASSYLDKDYGYTF
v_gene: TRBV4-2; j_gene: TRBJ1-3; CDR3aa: CASSQGQGAISGNTIYF
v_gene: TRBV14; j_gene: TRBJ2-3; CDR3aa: CASSPGQSLLTQYF
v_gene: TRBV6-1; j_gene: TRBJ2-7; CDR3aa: CASSGPTTGQLAYEQYF
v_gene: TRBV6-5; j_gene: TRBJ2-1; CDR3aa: CASSYSGTSGSQQFF
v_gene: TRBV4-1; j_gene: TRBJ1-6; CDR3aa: CASSAGAGGYSPLHF
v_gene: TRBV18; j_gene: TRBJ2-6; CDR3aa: CASSQEPQGTGANVLTF
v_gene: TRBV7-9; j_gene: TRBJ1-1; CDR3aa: CSSSPRQGTNTEAFF
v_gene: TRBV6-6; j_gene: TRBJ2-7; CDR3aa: CASRARAAGEQYF
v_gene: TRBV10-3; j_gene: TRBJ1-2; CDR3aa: CAIGERLGGYPF
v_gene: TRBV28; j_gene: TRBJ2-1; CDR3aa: CASSLTPTAYNEQFF
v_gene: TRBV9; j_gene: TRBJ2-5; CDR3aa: CASSVAWLAGETQYF
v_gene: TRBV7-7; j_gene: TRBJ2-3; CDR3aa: CALAAGPTDTQYF
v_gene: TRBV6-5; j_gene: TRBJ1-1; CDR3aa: CASSYSKNRGPEAFF
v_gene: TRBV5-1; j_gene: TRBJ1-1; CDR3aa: CASSFALTGASAEAFF
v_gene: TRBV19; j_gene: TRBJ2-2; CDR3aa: CASSTKRENTGELFF
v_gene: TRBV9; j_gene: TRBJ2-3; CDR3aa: CASSVVGTSGRPDTQYF
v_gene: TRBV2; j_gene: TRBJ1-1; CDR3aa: CASKRDTNTEAFF
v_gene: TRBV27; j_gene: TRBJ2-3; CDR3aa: CASSLLKVQHTQYF
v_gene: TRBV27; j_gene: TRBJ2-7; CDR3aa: CASSLRTGFEQYF
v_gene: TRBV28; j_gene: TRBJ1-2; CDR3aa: CASSLSIGRLYGYTF
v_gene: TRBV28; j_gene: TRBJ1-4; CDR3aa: CASSSTTTTNEKLFF
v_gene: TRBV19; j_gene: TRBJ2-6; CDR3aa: CASRTAGANVLTF
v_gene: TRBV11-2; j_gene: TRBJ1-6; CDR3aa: CASSLENRERSPLHF
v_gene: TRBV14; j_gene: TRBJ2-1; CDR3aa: CASSRGLDEQFF
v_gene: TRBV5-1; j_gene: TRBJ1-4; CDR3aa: CASSAQGYDEKLFF
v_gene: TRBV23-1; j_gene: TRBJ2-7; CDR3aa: CASSQSSGGQDNYEQYF
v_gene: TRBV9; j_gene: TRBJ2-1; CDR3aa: CASSAMGQANNEQFF
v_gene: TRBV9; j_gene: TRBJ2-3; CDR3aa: CASSDTGRPTDTQYF
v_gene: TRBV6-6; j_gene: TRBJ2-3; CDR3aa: CASSYPPSGSTDTQYF
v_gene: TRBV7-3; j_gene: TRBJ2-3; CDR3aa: CASSPQTSGKGDTQYF
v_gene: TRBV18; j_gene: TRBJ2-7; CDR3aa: CASSPPSGGAYEQYF
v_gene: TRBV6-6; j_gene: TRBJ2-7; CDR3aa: CASSYSAAAYEQYF
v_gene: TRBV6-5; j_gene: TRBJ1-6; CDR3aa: CASSGFGVVNSPLHF
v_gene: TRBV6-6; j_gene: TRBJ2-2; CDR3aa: CASTSSGQGRTGELFF
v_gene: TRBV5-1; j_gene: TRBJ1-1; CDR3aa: CASSSPPGANTEAFF